This T cell receptor (beta chain) was profiled in a study of cytomegalovirus exposure and HLA in healthy donors. Study-wide results and limits: As a later analysis showed, a missense DCLRE1C variant was linked to trimming of TCR beta V- and J-genes. Sequencing artifact likely explains a cluster of highly shared sequence variants. In presence/absence analyses, roughly uniform sequencing depth across donors was assumed.

A remark on this clone: As yet, its antigen is unknown.

Trimming took off 2 bases at V and 6 bases at J, with 11 bases between the two ends. Germline V gene data show CDR1 as LGHNA and CDR2 as YSLEER. This CDR3 has 14 residues. The PCR ran on 60 Vbeta and 13 Jbeta primers. Repertoires were generated with immunoSEQ multiplex PCR, while TCRdb's copy carries only in-frame clones and drops some. The repertoire includes about 100,000 clones, just under 80% of them detected once, and about 3.8% sits in the top ten. The rearrangement joins TRBV4-3 to TRBJ1-5; TRBD1 is a possible D gene (5 bases). This clonotype was sampled from a woman aged 40 to 50 in good health and CMV-seronegative. The sample taken for sequencing was PBMCs. CDR3 sequence: CASSQSGSTQPQHF. CDR3 DNA sequence: TGCGCCAGCAGCCAATCAGGGTCCACTCAGCCCCAGCATTTT.